Shown below are 21 T cell receptor beta chains from a single sample sequenced in a study of T cell responses to AZD1222 COVID-19 vaccine. TCRdb keeps only in-frame clones here, not all; method: immunoSEQ multiplex PCR. The sample has approximately 49,000 clones, roughly 80% seen once. The material was peripheral blood, obtained on day 0 of MenACWY control vaccination. The receptor set was obtained from an adult in good health.

This chain joins TRBV19 and TRBJ2-1, with D possibly TRBD2 on 5 matching bases. V lost 4 bases and J 9 bases, leaving 13 bases between the germline ends. The CDR3 covers 13 residues. Per the germline V gene, CDR1 is LNHDA and CDR2 is SQIVND (reference sequence). In DNA, the CDR3 is TGTGCCAGTAGTACCTCGGGATGGAGTGAGCAGTTCTTC. Its protein is CASSTSGWSEQFF.

The CDR3 region is CASSQVTGGGSPLHF. CDR3 coding DNA: TGTGCCAGCAGCCAAGTAACAGGGGGCGGGTCACCCCTCCACTTT. The chain employs TRBV3-1 (or the pseudogene TRBV3-2) and TRBJ1-6, with 9 bases lining up with TRBD1. V shed 1 base, J shed 10 bases, and the junction held 5 bases outside the gene matches. Per germline, CDR1 LGHDT and CDR2 YNNKEL (reference sequence). This CDR3 is 15 amino acids long.

The chain recombines TRBV6-5 with TRBJ1-4, with D unresolved. The ends were cut back, 4 bases at V and 2 bases at J, with 5 bases in the middle. The CDR3 runs 13 residues. Germline CDR1 MNHEY, CDR2 SVGAGI. The CDR3 reads CASSLQTNEKLFF. CDR3 in DNA: TGTGCCAGCAGTTTACAGACTAATGAAAAACTGTTTTTT.

CDR3 nucleotide sequence: TGTGCCAGCAGTTTAGGACAGGGACTAGGCTACACCTTC. Translating gives CASSLGQGLGYTF. The chain is built from TRBV28 and TRBJ1-2; 8 nucleotides line up with TRBD1. CDR3 length: 13 amino acids. The ends lost 2 bases at V and 8 bases at J; junction bases unmatched: 4. Germline CDR1 and CDR2: MDHEN and SYDVKM.

The gene calls are TRBV6-5 and TRBJ2-2; maybe TRBD1 (5 bases). The V end was cut by 8 bases, the J end by 1 base, with 14 bases between. Per germline, CDR1 MNHEY and CDR2 SVGAGI. The CDR3 totals 15 residues. This chain's CDR3 is CASHFNRKNTGELFF. CDR3 DNA sequence: TGTGCCAGCCACTTCAACAGGAAGAACACCGGGGAGCTGTTTTTT.

The chain links TRBV24-1 to TRBJ2-1; 10 positions match TRBD2. This CDR3 has 19 residues. V trimming: 4 bases; J trimming: 4 bases; junction bases outside the gene matches: 15. Germline V gene lookup returns CDR1 KGHDR and CDR2 SFDVKD. The CDR3 region has the DNA TGTGCCACCAGTGACCCTCAGATTTTAGCGGGGGGAGGGTACAATGAGCAGTTCTTC. Protein: CATSDPQILAGGGYNEQFF.

The chain uses TRBV12-3 or TRBV12-4 and TRBJ1-5, with TRBD1 matching over 7 bases. V gave up 2 bases and J gave up 7 bases; unmatched junction bases: 2. The CDR3 runs to 13 residues. CDR3 coding DNA: TGTGCCAGCAGTTTAACAGGGGCCCAGCCCCAGCATTTT. Translating it yields CASSLTGAQPQHF.

The chain links TRBV6-6 to TRBJ1-5; TRBD1 might be the D (6 bases). The germline V gene encodes CDR1 MNHNY and CDR2 SVGAGI (reference sequence). Trimming pared 6 bases from V and 3 bases from J, leaving 15 bases between. CDR3 size: 15 residues. CDR3 coding DNA: TGTGCCAGCAGACCATCGACAGGAGACAATCAGCCCCAGCATTTT. Its translation is CASRPSTGDNQPQHF.

J is TRBJ1-5 and V is TRBV18; D remains ambiguous. The V and J ends lost 4 bases and 0 bases respectively, with 10 bases between them. This CDR3 comprises 15 residues. From germline, CDR1 is KGHSH and CDR2 LQKENI. CDR3 amino acids: CASSQGDFSNQPQHF. CDR3 nucleotide sequence: TGTGCCAGCTCACAGGGAGACTTTAGCAATCAGCCCCAGCATTTT.

V gene TRBV10-3 combines with J gene TRBJ1-6, with 10 positions matching TRBD1. Trimming cost V 11 bases and J 7 bases; bases outside gene matches: 8. Germline assignment: CDR1 ENHRY and CDR2 SYGVKD. The CDR3 extends over 14 amino acids. The CDR3 is CAVAGTGENSPLHF. CDR3 DNA: TGTGCCGTAGCCGGGACAGGGGAAAATTCACCCCTCCACTTT.

The J gene is TRBJ2-1, the V gene TRBV6-5; no definite D call. This CDR3 is built from 15 residues. The V and J ends lost 4 bases and 0 bases respectively, with 10 bases between them. The germline gives CDR1 MNHEY, CDR2 SVGAGI. The CDR3 DNA reads as TGTGCCAGCAGTTTAAAGGTTAGCTCCTACAATGAGCAGTTCTTC. Translation: CASSLKVSSYNEQFF.

The chain joins TRBV19 to TRBJ1-2; D is uncertain. The CDR3 runs 15 residues. The ends were cut back, 4 bases at V and 5 bases at J, with 17 bases in the middle. CDR1 LNHDA and CDR2 SQIVND come from the germline V gene (reference sequence). CDR3 in amino acids: CASSKRSNEPYGYTF. The CDR3 DNA reads TGTGCCAGTAGTAAGAGGAGCAACGAGCCGTATGGCTACACCTTC.

This CDR3 is CASSEAGLPYEQYF. In DNA form, the CDR3 reads TGTGCCAGCAGTGAAGCTGGTTTACCCTACGAGCAGTACTTC. This chain joins TRBV6-1 and TRBJ2-7, with no clear D. The CDR3 has 14 residues. CDR1 and CDR2 (germline): MNHNS, SASEGT. Between the trimmed V and J ends, which lost 0 bases and 2 bases, there was a span of 8 bases.

The genes are TRBV5-1 and TRBJ1-1; no clear D gene. The CDR3 covers 14 residues. CDR1 and CDR2 (germline): SGHRS, YFSETQ. Trimming removed 0 bases from V and 1 base from J, with 7 bases in between. CDR3 region: CASSLALGNTEAFF. The CDR3 DNA reads as TGCGCCAGCAGCTTGGCCTTGGGGAACACTGAAGCTTTCTTT.

The chain employs TRBV28 and TRBJ1-2; D remains ambiguous. The germline gives CDR1 MDHEN, CDR2 SYDVKM. This CDR3 contains 14 residues. Trimming took 1 base from V and 1 from J, leaving 7 bases between them. The chain's CDR3 is CASSLLTLNYGYTF. As DNA, the CDR3 is TGTGCCAGCAGTTTATTGACTCTTAACTATGGCTACACCTTC.

This clone was found a few times. V usage is TRBV5-1 and J usage is TRBJ2-1, with a tentative D call TRBD2 (5 bases). V shed 1 base and J shed 6 bases, with 14 bases lying between them. Germline values: CDR1 SGHRS, CDR2 YFSETQ. The CDR3 is 15 amino acids. The DNA of the CDR3 is TGCGCCAGCAGCTTGATTGCAGGTGAGGGCAATGAGCAGTTCTTC. This gives the protein CASSLIAGEGNEQFF.

This clone was seen a handful of times. This sequence joins TRBV5-1 and TRBJ2-1; 9 bases fit TRBD1. The CDR3 sequence is 14 residues long. Germline V CDR1 and CDR2: SGHRS, YFSETQ. V was pared by 5 bases and J by 9 bases, with 9 bases of the junction left unmatched. The CDR3 sequence: CASSEGQGLAEQFF. In DNA form, the CDR3 reads TGCGCCAGCAGTGAGGGACAGGGCTTGGCTGAGCAGTTCTTC.

The chain employs TRBV6-1 and TRBJ2-7, with 14 bases aligning to TRBD2. The CDR3 loop spans 16 amino acids. V was pared by 4 bases and J by 4 bases, with 6 bases of the junction left unmatched. Germline loops: CDR1 MNHNS, CDR2 SASEGT. The CDR3 region has the DNA TGTGCCAGCAGTGGAGGGACTAGCGGGAGCATGTACGAGCAGTACTTC. This translates into CASSGGTSGSMYEQYF.

The genes are TRBV5-1 and TRBJ2-2; 10 bases line up with TRBD1. Trimming at V came to 7 bases and at J to 5 bases, leaving 5 bases not matched to a gene. Germline V lookup: CDR1 SGHRS, CDR2 YFSETQ. The CDR3 covers 14 residues. CDR3 sequence (DNA): TGCGCCAGCGGGACAGGGGAACAAACCGGGGAGCTGTTTTTT. As protein: CASGTGEQTGELFF.

This CDR3 reads CASSKNPQGNTEAFF. CDR3 in DNA: TGTGCCAGCAGTAAAAATCCCCAAGGGAACACTGAAGCTTTCTTT. The genes are TRBV6-5 and TRBJ1-1; D is uncertain. Germline V gene data show CDR1 as MNHEY and CDR2 as SVGAGI. There are 15 residues in the CDR3. The V end was cut by 5 bases, the J end by 1 base, with 14 bases between.

This clone was detected only a few times. The chain couples TRBV3-1 (or the pseudogene TRBV3-2) to TRBJ2-2; 8 bases fit TRBD1. After removal of 6 bases from V and 4 bases from J, the junction contained 13 bases not matched to a gene. There are 17 residues in the CDR3. Germline CDR1 and CDR2: LGHDT and YNNKEL (reference sequence). The CDR3 DNA reads TGTGCCAGCAGACGTGTCACCGGGACAGGCGGCACCGGGGAGCTGTTTTTT. It yields the protein CASRRVTGTGGTGELFF.